These 13 T cell receptor beta chains were sequenced from one sample in a study. TCRdb redid the calling of the RT-PCR reads with MiXCR, one entry per CDR3 protein. The sample records about 680,000 distinct CDR3 sequences, 13% to 15% being singletons. Sequenced: memory CD4+ T cells from blood. Every receptor here comes from a female donor in good health, serving as a healthy control.

The count of this clonotype is one. The chain has TRBV7-9 and TRBJ1-4; D perhaps matches TRBD1 (5 bases). This CDR3 comprises 13 residues. Trimming cost V 3 bases and J 5 bases, with 7 bases left between them. Germline values: CDR1 SEHNR, CDR2 FQNEAQ (reference sequence). For the CDR3, the DNA is TGTGCCAGCAGCTTCGGGGGGAATGAAAAACTGTTTTTT. Protein product: CASSFGGNEKLFF.

The table lists this clonotype with a few counts. V and J are TRBV28 and TRBJ1-1; D gene ambiguous. Trimming left V 5 bases short and J 4 bases short, with 11 bases between. Germline assignment: CDR1 MDHEN and CDR2 SYDVKM. This CDR3 comprises 13 residues. The CDR3 loop is CASSPAPGTEAFF. The DNA of the CDR3 is TGTGCCAGCAGTCCCGCTCCGGGCACTGAAGCTTTCTTT. Full variable domain (remainder filled in from reference TRBV28 and TRBJ1-1): DVKVTQSSRYLVKRTGEKVFLECVQDMDHENMFWYRQDPGLGLRLIYFSYDVKMKEKGDIPEGYSVSREKKERFSLILESASTNQTSMYLCASSPAPGTEAFFGQGTRLTVV.

In this sample, this clonotype turned up many times. This chain joins TRBV6-5 and TRBJ2-6, with D uncertain. Looked up from germline, CDR1 is MNHEY and CDR2 is SVGAGI. The CDR3 runs 16 residues. The V end lost 2 bases, the J end lost 2 bases, and 10 bases lay between the germline ends. Written as DNA, the CDR3 is TGTGCCAGCAGTTACGGAATTCTAGCTGGGGCCAACGTCCTGACTTTC. Residues: CASSYGILAGANVLTF.

There are many counts of this clonotype. This chain connects TRBV11-2 to TRBJ2-2; 10 nucleotides match TRBD1. The CDR3 has 16 amino acids. V was clipped by 1 base and J by 4 bases; unmatched bases: 3. Germline V gene sequence: CDR1 SGHAT, CDR2 FQNNGV. The CDR3: CASSLGDRGVTGELFF. The DNA for the CDR3 is TGTGCCAGCAGCTTAGGGGACAGGGGTGTCACCGGGGAGCTGTTTTTT.

The genes are TRBV12-3 or TRBV12-4 and TRBJ1-2; no reliable D call. The CDR3 loop spans 14 amino acids. The ends were cut back, 7 bases at V and 8 bases at J, with 20 bases in the middle. This CDR3 is CASNTRSGEGGYTF. Written as DNA, the CDR3 is TGTGCCAGCAACACAAGGTCCGGGGAGGGCGGCTACACCTTC.

V gene TRBV7-2 combines with J gene TRBJ1-2, with D uncertain. V was trimmed by 1 base and J by 8 bases, leaving 20 bases between them. The germline gives CDR1 SGHTA, CDR2 FQGNSA. The CDR3 runs to 16 residues. The CDR3 region is CASSLEGLAGVQGYTF. In DNA form, the CDR3 reads TGTGCCAGCAGCTTAGAGGGTCTAGCGGGAGTTCAGGGCTACACCTTC.

J is TRBJ2-1 and V is TRBV6-5; tentative D call: TRBD2 (6 bases). Per the germline V gene, CDR1 is MNHEY and CDR2 is SVGAGI. The CDR3 contains 14 residues. Between the trimmed V and J ends, which lost 2 bases and 8 bases, there was a span of 13 bases. DNA for the CDR3: TGTGCCAGCAGTTACCGGGACTCCCGGGATGAGCAGTTCTTC. Protein: CASSYRDSRDEQFF.

This chain links TRBV12-3 or TRBV12-4 with TRBJ1-2, with D tentatively TRBD1 (5 bases). The germline V and J ends were trimmed by 4 bases and 7 bases, with 13 bases remaining between them. The CDR3 has 13 amino acids. The CDR3 DNA reads as TGTGCCAGCAGTTATGGGACCGATGGTGGCTACACCTTC. Translated, it gives CASSYGTDGGYTF.

J is TRBJ1-1 and V is TRBV4-2; D may be TRBD1 (6 bases). Trimming stripped 1 base from V and 7 bases from J, with 16 bases between. CDR1 is LGHNA, CDR2 YNFKEQ, per germline. This CDR3 region has 15 residues. CDR3 coding DNA: TGTGCCAGCAGCCAAGTAGGAGAGGGGGGGCTTGAAGCTTTCTTT. Translating gives CASSQVGEGGLEAFF.

This clonotype occurred many times. The CDR3 nucleotides read TGCGCCAGCAGCCAAGAGGCCAGCGGGGGAAATACGCAGTATTTT. It specifies CASSQEASGGNTQYF. V is TRBV4-3 and J is TRBJ2-3, with TRBD2 matching over 8 bases. In germline, CDR1 is LGHNA, CDR2 YSLEER. The CDR3 is 15 residues long. Unmatched junction bases numbered 6, after V lost 0 bases and J lost 7 bases.

This clonotype was picked up a small number of times. The genes are TRBV12-3 or TRBV12-4 and TRBJ1-2; D is uncertain. CDR3 length equals 12 residues. Trimming left V 1 base short and J 4 bases short, with 4 bases between. CDR3: CASSLGAYGYTF. The DNA for the CDR3 is TGTGCCAGCAGTTTAGGAGCCTATGGCTACACCTTC.

This clonotype has at least ten counts. The chain has TRBV6-5 and TRBJ1-2; D gene ambiguous. Trimming took 6 bases from V and 1 from J, leaving 9 bases between them. The CDR3 loop spans 13 amino acids. Germline assignment: CDR1 MNHEY and CDR2 SVGAGI. This CDR3 reads CASSRGSNYGYTF. DNA for the CDR3: TGTGCCAGCAGCCGAGGCAGTAACTATGGCTACACCTTC.

This clonotype has at least ten counts. The CDR3: CASSLAYDTYF. In DNA, the CDR3 is TGTGCCAGCAGCTTAGCGTATGACACGTACTTC. The chain combines TRBV7-9 with TRBJ2-4; D is uncertain. Trimming shortened V by 0 bases and J by 15 bases, and 9 bases separated the two germline ends. The CDR3 loop spans 11 amino acids. CDR1 is SEHNR and CDR2 is FQNEAQ in the germline V gene (reference sequence).